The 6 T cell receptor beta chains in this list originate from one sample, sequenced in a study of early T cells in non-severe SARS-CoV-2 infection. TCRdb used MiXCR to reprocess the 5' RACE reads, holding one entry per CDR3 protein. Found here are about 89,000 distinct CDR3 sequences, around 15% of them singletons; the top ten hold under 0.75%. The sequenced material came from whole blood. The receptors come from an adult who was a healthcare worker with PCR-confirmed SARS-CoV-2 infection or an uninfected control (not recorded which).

CDR3 in amino acids: CSVWQGATGELFF. The CDR3 region has the DNA TGCAGCGTTTGGCAGGGGGCCACCGGGGAGCTGTTTTTT. The genes are TRBV29-1 and TRBJ2-2, with TRBD1 matching over 8 bases. The germline V gene has CDR1 SQVTM and CDR2 ANQGSEA. This CDR3 has 13 amino acids. V trimming: 5 bases; J trimming: 4 bases; junction bases outside the gene matches: 3.

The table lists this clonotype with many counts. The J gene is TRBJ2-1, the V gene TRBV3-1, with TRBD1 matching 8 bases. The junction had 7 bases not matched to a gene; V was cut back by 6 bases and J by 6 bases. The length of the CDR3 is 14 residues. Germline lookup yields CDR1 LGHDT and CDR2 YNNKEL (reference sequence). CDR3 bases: TGTGCCAGCAGTCCCAGGGGGCAGCCCAATGAGCAGTTCTTC. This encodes CASSPRGQPNEQFF.

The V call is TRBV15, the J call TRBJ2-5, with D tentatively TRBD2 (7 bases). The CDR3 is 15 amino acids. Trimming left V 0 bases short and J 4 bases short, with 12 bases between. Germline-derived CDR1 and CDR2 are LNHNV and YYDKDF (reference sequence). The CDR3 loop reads CATSREGGPRETQYF. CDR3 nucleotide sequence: TGTGCCACCAGCAGAGAGGGGGGGCCACGAGAGACCCAGTACTTC.

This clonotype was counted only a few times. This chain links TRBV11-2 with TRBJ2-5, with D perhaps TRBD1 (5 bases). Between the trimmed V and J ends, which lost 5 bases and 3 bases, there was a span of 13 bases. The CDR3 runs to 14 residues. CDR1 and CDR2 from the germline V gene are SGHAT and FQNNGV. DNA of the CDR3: TGTGCCAGCAGCCAGACAGTTCCGAAAGAGACCCAGTACTTC. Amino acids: CASSQTVPKETQYF.

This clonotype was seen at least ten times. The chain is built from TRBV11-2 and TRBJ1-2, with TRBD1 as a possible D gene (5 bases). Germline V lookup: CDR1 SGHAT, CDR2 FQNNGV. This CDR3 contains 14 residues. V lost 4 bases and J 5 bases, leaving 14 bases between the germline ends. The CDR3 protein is CASSSATRQYGYTF. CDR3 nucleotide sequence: TGTGCCAGCAGCTCCGCGACTAGACAGTATGGCTACACCTTC. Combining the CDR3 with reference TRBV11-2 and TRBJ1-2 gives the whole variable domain EAGVAQSPRYKIIEKRQSVAFWCNPISGHATLYWYQQILGQGPKLLIQFQNNGVVDDSQLPKDRFSAERLKGVDSTLKIQPAKLEDSAVYLCASSSATRQYGYTFGSGTRLTVV.

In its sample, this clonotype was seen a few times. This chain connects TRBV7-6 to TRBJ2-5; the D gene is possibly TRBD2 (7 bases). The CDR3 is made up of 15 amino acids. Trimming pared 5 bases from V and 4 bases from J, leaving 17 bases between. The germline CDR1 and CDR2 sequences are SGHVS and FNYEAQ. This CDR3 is CASSKGGASPETQYF. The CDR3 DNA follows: TGTGCCAGCAGCAAGGGGGGGGCTTCTCCAGAGACCCAGTACTTC. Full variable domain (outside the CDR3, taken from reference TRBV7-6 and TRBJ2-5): GAGVSQSPRYKVTKRGQDVALRCDPISGHVSLYWYRQALGQGPEFLTYFNYEAQQDKSGLPNDRFSAERPEGSISTLTIQRTEQRDSAMYRCASSKGGASPETQYFGPGTRLLVL.